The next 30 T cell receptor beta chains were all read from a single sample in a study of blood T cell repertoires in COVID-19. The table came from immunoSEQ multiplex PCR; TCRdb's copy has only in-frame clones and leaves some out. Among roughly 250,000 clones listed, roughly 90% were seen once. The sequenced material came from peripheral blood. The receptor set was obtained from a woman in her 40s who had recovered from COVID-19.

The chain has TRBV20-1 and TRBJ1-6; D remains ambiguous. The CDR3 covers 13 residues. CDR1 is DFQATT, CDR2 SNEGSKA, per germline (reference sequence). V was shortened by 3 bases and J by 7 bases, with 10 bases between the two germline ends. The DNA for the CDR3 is TGCAGTGCTAGTATAGCCCAAAATTCACCCCTCCACTTT. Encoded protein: CSASIAQNSPLHF.

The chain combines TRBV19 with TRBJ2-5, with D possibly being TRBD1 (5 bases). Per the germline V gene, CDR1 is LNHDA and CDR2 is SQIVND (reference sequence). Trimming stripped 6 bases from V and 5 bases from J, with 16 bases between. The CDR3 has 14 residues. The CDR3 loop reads CASSDRHFSETQYF. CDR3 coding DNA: TGTGCCAGTAGCGACAGACATTTTTCGGAGACCCAGTACTTC.

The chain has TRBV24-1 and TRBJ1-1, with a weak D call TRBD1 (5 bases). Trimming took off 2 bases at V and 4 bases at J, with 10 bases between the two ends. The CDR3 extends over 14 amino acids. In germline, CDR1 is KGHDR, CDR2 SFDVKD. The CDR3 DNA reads TGTGCCACCAGTGATTCAGGGTCGTTCACTGAAGCTTTCTTT. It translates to CATSDSGSFTEAFF.

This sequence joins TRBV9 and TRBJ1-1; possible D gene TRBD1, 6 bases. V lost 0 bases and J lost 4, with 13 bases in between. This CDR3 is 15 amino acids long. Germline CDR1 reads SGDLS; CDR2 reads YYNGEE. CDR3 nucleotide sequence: TGTGCCAGCAGCGTAGCAGCGGGGGGGCCCACTGAAGCTTTCTTT. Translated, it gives CASSVAAGGPTEAFF.

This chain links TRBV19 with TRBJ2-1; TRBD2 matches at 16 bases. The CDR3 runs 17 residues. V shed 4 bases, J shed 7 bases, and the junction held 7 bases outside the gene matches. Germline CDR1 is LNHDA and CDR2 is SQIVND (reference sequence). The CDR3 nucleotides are TGTGCCAGTAGTACCTGGGGACTAGCGGGGGGGGAGAATGAGCAGTTCTTC. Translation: CASSTWGLAGGENEQFF.

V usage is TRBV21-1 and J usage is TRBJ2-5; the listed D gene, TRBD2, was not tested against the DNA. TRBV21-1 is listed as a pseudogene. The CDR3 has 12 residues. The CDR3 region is CASSKYVGTQYF. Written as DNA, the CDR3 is TGTGCCAGCAGCAAATACGTCGGGACCCAGTACTTC.

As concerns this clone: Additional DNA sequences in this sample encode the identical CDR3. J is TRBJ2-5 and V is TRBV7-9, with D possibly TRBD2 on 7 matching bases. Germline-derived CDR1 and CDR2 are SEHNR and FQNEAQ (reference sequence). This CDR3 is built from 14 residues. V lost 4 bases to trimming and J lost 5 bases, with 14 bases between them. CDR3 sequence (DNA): TGTGCCAGCAGCTCGACGGGGGGCTCGGAGACCCAGTACTTC. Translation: CASSSTGGSETQYF.

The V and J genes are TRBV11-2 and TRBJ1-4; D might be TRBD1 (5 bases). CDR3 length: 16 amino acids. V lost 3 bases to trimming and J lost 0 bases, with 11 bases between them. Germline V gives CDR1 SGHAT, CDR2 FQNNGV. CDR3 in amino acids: CASSFGGGATNEKLFF. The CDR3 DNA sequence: TGTGCCAGCAGCTTCGGGGGGGGAGCAACTAATGAAAAACTGTTTTTT.

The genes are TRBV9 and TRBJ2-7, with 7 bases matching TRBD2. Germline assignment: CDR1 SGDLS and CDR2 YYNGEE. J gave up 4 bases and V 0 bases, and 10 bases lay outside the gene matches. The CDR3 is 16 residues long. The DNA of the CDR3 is TGTGCCAGCAGCGTAGATCCCAGCGGGGACCTTTACGAGCAGTACTTC. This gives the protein CASSVDPSGDLYEQYF.

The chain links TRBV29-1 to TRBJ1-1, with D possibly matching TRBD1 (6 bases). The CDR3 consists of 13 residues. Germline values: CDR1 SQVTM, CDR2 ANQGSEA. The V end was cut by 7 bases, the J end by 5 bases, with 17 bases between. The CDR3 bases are TGCAGCGGCCTGGGAACAGGGCAGACTGAAGCTTTCTTT. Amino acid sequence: CSGLGTGQTEAFF.

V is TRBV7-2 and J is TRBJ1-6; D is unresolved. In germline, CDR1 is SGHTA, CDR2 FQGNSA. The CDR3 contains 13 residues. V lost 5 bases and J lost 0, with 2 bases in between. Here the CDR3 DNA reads TGTGCCAGCAGCCTCTCCTATAATTCACCCCTCCACTTT. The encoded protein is CASSLSYNSPLHF.

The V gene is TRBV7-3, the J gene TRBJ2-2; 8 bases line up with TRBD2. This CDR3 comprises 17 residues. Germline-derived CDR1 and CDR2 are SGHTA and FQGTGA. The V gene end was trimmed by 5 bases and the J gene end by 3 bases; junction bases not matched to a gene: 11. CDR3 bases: TGTGCCAGCAGCCCCCAGAGGGGCGGGAGGTACACCGGGGAGCTGTTTTTT. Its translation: CASSPQRGGRYTGELFF.

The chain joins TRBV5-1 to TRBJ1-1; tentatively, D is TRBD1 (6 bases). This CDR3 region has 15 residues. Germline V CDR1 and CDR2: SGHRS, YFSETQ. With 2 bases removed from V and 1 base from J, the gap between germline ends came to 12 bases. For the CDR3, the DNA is TGCGCCAGCAGCTTTGGGGGCAGGCAGAACACTGAAGCTTTCTTT. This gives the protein CASSFGGRQNTEAFF.

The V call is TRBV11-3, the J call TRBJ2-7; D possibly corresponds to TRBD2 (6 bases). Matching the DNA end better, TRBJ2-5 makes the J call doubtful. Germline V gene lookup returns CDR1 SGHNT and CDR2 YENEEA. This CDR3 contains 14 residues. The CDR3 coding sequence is TGTGCCAGCAGCCCCCGGCGGGGTGGAGAGACCCAGTACTTC. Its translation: CASSPRRGGETQYF.

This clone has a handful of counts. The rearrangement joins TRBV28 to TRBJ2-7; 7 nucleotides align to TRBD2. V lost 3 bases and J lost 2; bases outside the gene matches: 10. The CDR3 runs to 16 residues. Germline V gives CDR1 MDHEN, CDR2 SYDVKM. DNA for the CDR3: TGTGCCAGCAGTTTTTTTTTGGGGACTACCACCTACGAGCAGTACTTC. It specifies CASSFFLGTTTYEQYF.

The CDR3 DNA is TGTGCCAGCAGCAACGAAGGACAGGGAAGAGGGGAGCAGTACTTC. This translates into CASSNEGQGRGEQYF. The rearrangement joins TRBV21-1 to TRBJ2-7; the table gives TRBD1 as D, unverified against the DNA. TRBV21-1 is a recognized pseudogene. CDR3 length: 15 residues.

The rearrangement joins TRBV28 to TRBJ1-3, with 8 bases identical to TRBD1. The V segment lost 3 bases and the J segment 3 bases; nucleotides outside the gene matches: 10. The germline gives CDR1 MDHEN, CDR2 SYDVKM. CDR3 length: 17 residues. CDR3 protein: CASSLFAGGAGGNTIYF. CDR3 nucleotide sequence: TGTGCCAGCAGTTTGTTCGCAGGGGGCGCGGGTGGAAACACCATATATTTT.

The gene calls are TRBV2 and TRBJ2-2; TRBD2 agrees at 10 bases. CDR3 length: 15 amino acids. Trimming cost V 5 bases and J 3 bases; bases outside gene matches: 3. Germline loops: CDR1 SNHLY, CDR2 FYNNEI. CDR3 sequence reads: CASSPSGSYTGELFF. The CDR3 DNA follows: TGTGCCAGCAGTCCTAGCGGGAGCTACACCGGGGAGCTGTTTTTT.

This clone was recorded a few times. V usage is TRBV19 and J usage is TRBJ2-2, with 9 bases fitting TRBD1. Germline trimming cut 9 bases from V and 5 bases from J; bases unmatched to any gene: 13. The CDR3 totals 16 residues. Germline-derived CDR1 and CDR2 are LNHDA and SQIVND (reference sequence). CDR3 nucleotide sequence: TGTGCCAGCCAACGGGACAGGGATCTCGCGACCGGGGAGCTGTTTTTT. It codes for CASQRDRDLATGELFF. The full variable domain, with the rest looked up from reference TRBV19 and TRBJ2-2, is DGGITQSPKYLFRKEGQNVTLSCEQNLNHDAMYWYRQDPGQGLRLIYYSQIVNDFQKGDIAEGYSVSREKKESFPLTVTSAQKNPTAFYLCASQRDRDLATGELFFGEGSRLTVL.

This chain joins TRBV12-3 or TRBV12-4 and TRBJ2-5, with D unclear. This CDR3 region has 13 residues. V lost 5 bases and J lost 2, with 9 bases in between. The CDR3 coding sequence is TGTGCCAGCAGTATCTCACTTCAAGAGACCCAGTACTTC. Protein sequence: CASSISLQETQYF.

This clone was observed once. The CDR3 sequence: CASSFGDRAGANVLTF. The CDR3 DNA sequence: TGTGCCAGCAGCTTCGGGGACAGGGCTGGGGCCAACGTCCTGACTTTC. The J gene is TRBJ2-6, the V gene TRBV28; TRBD1 matches 9 bases. The ends lost 6 bases at V and 2 bases at J; junction bases unmatched: 5. From germline, CDR1 is MDHEN and CDR2 SYDVKM. CDR3 length: 16 residues.

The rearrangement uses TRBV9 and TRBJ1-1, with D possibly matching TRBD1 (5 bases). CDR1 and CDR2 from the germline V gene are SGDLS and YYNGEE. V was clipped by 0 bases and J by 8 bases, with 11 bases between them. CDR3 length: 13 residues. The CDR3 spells CASSVAQGTEAFF. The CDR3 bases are TGTGCCAGCAGCGTAGCCCAGGGTACGGAAGCTTTCTTT.

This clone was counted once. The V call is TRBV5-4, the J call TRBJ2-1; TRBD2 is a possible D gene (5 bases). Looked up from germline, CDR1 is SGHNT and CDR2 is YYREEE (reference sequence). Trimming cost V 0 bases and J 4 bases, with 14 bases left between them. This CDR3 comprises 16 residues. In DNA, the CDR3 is TGTGCCAGCAGCTTGGGAGGGAAGATAGCTTACAATGAGCAGTTCTTC. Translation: CASSLGGKIAYNEQFF.

In DNA form, the CDR3 reads TGTGCCAGCAGACGGACAGGGCAAGAGACCCAGTACTTC. This sequence encodes CASRRTGQETQYF. The rearrangement links TRBV12-3 or TRBV12-4 to TRBJ2-5, with TRBD1 identical over 8 bases. The J segment lost 2 bases and the V segment lost 6 bases, leaving 2 bases of the junction unmatched. This CDR3 region has 13 residues.

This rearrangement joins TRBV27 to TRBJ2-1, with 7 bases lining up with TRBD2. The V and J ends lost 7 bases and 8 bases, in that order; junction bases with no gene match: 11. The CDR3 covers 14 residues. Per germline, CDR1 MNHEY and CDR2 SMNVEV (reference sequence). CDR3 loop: CASISLGGSDEQFF. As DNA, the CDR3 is TGTGCCAGCATTTCTTTGGGCGGGAGTGATGAGCAGTTCTTC.

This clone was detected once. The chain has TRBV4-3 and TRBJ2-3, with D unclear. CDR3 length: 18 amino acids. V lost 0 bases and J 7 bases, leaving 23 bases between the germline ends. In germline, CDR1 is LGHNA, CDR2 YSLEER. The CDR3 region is CASSQEYRSEARLNTQYF. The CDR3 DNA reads TGCGCCAGCAGCCAAGAGTACCGGAGCGAGGCCCGATTAAATACGCAGTATTTT.

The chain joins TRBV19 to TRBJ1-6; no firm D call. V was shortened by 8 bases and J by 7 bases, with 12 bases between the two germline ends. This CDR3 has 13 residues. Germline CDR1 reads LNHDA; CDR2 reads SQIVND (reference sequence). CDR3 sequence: CASQNSLNSPLHF. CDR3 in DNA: TGTGCCAGTCAGAACAGTCTGAATTCACCCCTCCACTTT.

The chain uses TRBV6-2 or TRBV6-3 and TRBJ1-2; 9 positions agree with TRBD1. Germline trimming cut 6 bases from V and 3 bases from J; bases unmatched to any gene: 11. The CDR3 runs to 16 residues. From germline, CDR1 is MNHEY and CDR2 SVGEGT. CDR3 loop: CASSQHRGQDHYGYTF. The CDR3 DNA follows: TGTGCCAGCAGCCAGCACAGGGGGCAAGATCACTATGGCTACACCTTC.

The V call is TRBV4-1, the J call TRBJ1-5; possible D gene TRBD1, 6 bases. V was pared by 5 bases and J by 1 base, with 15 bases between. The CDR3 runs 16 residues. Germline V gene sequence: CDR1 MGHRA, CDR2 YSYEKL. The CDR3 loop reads CASSRGGAGSNQPQHF. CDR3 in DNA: TGCGCCAGCAGCAGAGGGGGGGCAGGGAGCAATCAGCCCCAGCATTTT.

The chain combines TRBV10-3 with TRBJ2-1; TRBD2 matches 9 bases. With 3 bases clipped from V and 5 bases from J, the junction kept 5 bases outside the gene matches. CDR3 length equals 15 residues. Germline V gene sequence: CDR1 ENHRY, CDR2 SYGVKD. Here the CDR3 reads CAISEFSGSHNEQFF. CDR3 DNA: TGTGCCATCAGTGAATTTAGCGGGAGTCACAATGAGCAGTTCTTC.